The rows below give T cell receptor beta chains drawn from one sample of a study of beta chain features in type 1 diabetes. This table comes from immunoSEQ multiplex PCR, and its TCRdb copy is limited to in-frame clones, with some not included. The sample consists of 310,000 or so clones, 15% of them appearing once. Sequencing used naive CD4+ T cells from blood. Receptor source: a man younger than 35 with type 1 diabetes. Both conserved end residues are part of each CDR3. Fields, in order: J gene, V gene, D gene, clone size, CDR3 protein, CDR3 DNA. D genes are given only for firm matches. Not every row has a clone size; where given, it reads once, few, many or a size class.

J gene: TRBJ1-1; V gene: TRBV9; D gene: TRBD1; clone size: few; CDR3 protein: CASSATGDRTEAFF; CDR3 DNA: TGTGCCAGCAGCGCCACAGGGGACAGGACTGAAGCTTTCTTT
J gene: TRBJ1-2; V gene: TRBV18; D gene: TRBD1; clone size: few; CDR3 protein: CASSDPDRPNYGYTF; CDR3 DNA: TGTGCCAGCTCCGACCCGGACAGGCCCAACTATGGCTACACCTTC
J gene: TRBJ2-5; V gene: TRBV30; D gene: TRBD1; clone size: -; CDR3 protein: CACSPGGQETQYF; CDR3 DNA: TGTGCCTGTTCTCCAGGGGGCCAAGAGACCCAGTACTTC
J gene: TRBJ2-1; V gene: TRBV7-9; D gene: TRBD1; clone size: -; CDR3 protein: CASSLTGQGYNEQFF; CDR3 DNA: TGTGCCAGCAGCTTAACGGGACAGGGGTACAATGAGCAGTTCTTC
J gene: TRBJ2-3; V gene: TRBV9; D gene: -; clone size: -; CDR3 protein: CASSVSGRLNTDTQYF; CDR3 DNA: TGTGCCAGCAGCGTAAGCGGACGACTCAACACAGATACGCAGTATTTT
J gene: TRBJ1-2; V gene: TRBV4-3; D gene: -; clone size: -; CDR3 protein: CASSQGGLTGLNYGYTF; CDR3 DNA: TGCGCCAGCAGCCAAGGAGGTCTAACCGGCCTAAACTATGGCTACACCTTC
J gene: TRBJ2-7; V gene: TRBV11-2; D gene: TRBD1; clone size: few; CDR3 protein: CASSTRQGPYEQYF; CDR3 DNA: TGTGCCAGCAGCACCCGACAGGGCCCCTACGAGCAGTACTTC
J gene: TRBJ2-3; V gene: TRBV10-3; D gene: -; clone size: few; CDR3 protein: CAISEGSRKDTQYF; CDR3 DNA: TGTGCCATCAGTGAAGGCTCGCGGAAAGATACGCAGTATTTT
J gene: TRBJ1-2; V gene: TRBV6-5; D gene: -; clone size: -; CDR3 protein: CASKYRDGYTF; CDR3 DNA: TGTGCCAGCAAGTACCGGGATGGCTACACCTTC
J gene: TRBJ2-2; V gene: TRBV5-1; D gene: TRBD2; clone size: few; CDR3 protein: CASSHRLAGDTGELFF; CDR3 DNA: TGCGCCAGCAGCCATCGACTAGCGGGGGACACCGGGGAGCTGTTTTTT
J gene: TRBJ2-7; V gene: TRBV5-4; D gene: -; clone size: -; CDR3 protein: CASSLTTPDEQYF; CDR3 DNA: TGTGCCAGCAGCTTGACAACCCCCGACGAGCAGTACTTC
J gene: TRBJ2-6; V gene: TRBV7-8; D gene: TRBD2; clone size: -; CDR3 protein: CASSPGLGRAGANVLTF; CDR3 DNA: TGTGCCAGCAGTCCGGGCCTAGGGAGGGCTGGGGCCAACGTCCTGACTTTC
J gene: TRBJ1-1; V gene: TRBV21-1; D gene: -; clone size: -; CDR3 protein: CASSKCFIGQWNTEAFF; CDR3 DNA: TGTGCCAGCAGCAAATGTTTTATCGGACAGTGGAACACTGAAGCTTTCTTT
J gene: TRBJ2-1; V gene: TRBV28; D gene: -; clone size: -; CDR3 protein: CASRRGGSYNEQFF; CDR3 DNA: TGTGCCAGCAGGCGGGGAGGCTCCTACAATGAGCAGTTCTTC
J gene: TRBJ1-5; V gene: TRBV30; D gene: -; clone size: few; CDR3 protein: CAWSVRGPPGQPQHF; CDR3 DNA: TGTGCCTGGAGTGTACGTGGCCCCCCGGGGCAGCCCCAGCATTTT
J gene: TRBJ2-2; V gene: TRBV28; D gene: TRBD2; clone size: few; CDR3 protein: CATLTSGHTGELFF; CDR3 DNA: TGTGCCACCTTAACTAGCGGTCACACCGGGGAGCTGTTTTTT
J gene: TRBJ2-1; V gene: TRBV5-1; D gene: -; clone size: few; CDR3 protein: CASINSNRHNEQFF; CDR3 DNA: TGCGCCAGCATTAACTCGAATCGCCACAATGAGCAGTTCTTC